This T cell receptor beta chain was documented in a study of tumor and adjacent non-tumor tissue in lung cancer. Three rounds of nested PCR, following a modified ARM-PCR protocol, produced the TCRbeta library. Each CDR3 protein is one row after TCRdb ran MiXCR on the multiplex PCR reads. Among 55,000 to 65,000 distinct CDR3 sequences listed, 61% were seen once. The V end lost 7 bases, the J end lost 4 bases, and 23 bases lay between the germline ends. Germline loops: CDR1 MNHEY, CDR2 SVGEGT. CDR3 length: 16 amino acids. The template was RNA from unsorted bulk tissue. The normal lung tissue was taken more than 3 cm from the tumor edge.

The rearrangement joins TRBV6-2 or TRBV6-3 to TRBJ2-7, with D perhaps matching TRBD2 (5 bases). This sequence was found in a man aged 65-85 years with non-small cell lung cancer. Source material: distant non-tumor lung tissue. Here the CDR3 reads CASNFPEGRGSYEQYF. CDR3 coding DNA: TGTGCCAGCAATTTCCCCGAGGGTCGGGGTTCATACGAGCAGTACTTC.